One sample yielded the 15 T cell receptor beta chains listed below, sequenced in a study of identifying expanded T cells in peripheral blood. Sequencing was performed with immunoSEQ multiplex PCR; in TCRdb, only in-frame clones are kept and a portion is missing. The table records nearly 60,000 clones, 89% of them present only once. Sequenced material: blood. The source is a person between 18 and 75 years old in good health.

The CDR3 protein is CASSYGQGTYEQYF. The CDR3 coding sequence is TGTGCCAGCAGCTATGGACAGGGGACCTACGAGCAGTACTTC. The V and J genes are TRBV7-8 and TRBJ2-7, with TRBD1 identical over 9 bases. The junction had 3 bases not matched to a gene; V was cut back by 4 bases and J by 2 bases. The CDR3 spans 14 residues. Germline V lookup: CDR1 SGHVS, CDR2 FQNEAQ. Full variable domain (outside the CDR3, taken from reference TRBV7-8 and TRBJ2-7): GAGVSQSPRYKVAKRGQDVALRCDPISGHVSLFWYQQALGQGPEFLTYFQNEAQLDKSGLPSDRFFAERPEGSVSTLKIQRTQQEDSAVYLCASSYGQGTYEQYFGPGTRLTVT.

The rearrangement links TRBV19 to TRBJ2-7; no clear D gene. The CDR3 consists of 12 residues. V was trimmed by 2 bases and J by 6 bases, leaving 8 bases between them. Germline loops: CDR1 LNHDA, CDR2 SQIVND (reference sequence). This CDR3 is CASSILSGEQYF. As DNA, the CDR3 is TGTGCCAGTAGTATACTCTCTGGCGAGCAGTACTTC.

The chain is built from TRBV19 and TRBJ2-7, with TRBD1 matching 7 bases. Germline loops: CDR1 LNHDA, CDR2 SQIVND (reference sequence). The CDR3 consists of 15 residues. V trimming: 8 bases; J trimming: 5 bases; junction bases outside the gene matches: 15. CDR3 sequence: CASLPGGGRKHEQYF. CDR3 coding DNA: TGTGCCAGTCTCCCAGGGGGTGGCAGGAAGCACGAGCAGTACTTC.

The gene calls are TRBV12-5 and TRBJ2-1; D remains unclear. Trimming removed 1 base at V and 7 bases at J, with 8 bases between. This CDR3 is 13 amino acids long. Germline CDR1 is LGHNT and CDR2 is FRNRAP. DNA of the CDR3: TGTGCTAGTGGTTTGGGAGTCGTAAATGAGCAGTTCTTC. Amino acids: CASGLGVVNEQFF.

The chain is built from TRBV4-3 and TRBJ2-1; TRBD1 aligns across 9 bases. The length of the CDR3 is 15 residues. CDR1 is LGHNA, CDR2 YSLEER, per germline. V shed 0 bases and J 6 bases; nucleotides not matched to a gene: 3. DNA for the CDR3: TGCGCCAGCAGCCAAGAGGGACAGGGTGCCAATGAGCAGTTCTTC. Translation gives CASSQEGQGANEQFF.

The chain carries TRBV6-5 and TRBJ2-1, with D possibly matching TRBD1 (6 bases). CDR3 length equals 15 residues. V shed 5 bases and J shed 4 bases, with 15 bases lying between them. Looked up from germline, CDR1 is MNHEY and CDR2 is SVGAGI. The CDR3 DNA reads TGTGCCAGCAGTCACGGGACACGGACGTACAATGAGCAGTTCTTC. It is translated as CASSHGTRTYNEQFF.

This chain links TRBV19 with TRBJ1-5; the D is unclear. The CDR3 consists of 15 residues. Germline V gene data show CDR1 as LNHDA and CDR2 as SQIVND (reference sequence). The V end lost 3 bases, the J end lost 0 bases, and 9 bases lay between the germline ends. For the CDR3, the DNA is TGTGCCAGTAGTATGCCGATGAGTAGCAATCAGCCCCAGCATTTT. It codes for CASSMPMSSNQPQHF. The whole variable domain, filled in from reference TRBV19 and TRBJ1-5, reads DGGITQSPKYLFRKEGQNVTLSCEQNLNHDAMYWYRQDPGQGLRLIYYSQIVNDFQKGDIAEGYSVSREKKESFPLTVTSAQKNPTAFYLCASSMPMSSNQPQHFGDGTRLSIL.

J is TRBJ1-1 and V is TRBV6-6, with 7 bases aligning to TRBD1. The germline V gene encodes CDR1 MNHNY and CDR2 SVGAGI (reference sequence). V lost 6 bases to trimming and J lost 1 base; unmatched junction nucleotides: 11. This CDR3 has 16 residues. The CDR3 nucleotides are TGTGCCAGCAGACCCGATGCGACAGGGACGAACACTGAAGCTTTCTTT. This translates into CASRPDATGTNTEAFF.

The rearrangement links TRBV5-1 to TRBJ2-7; D may correspond to TRBD1 or TRBD2 (5 bases each). The V gene lost 0 bases and the J gene lost 2 bases, with 12 bases spanning the gap. Germline-derived CDR1 and CDR2 are SGHRS and YFSETQ. This CDR3 spans 15 amino acids. CDR3 region: CASSLAGTEAYEQYF. CDR3 in DNA: TGCGCCAGCAGCTTGGCCGGGACCGAAGCCTACGAGCAGTACTTC.

The chain couples TRBV19 to TRBJ2-1; 9 nucleotides align to TRBD2. Germline CDR1 is LNHDA and CDR2 is SQIVND (reference sequence). The V segment lost 5 bases and the J segment 7 bases; nucleotides outside the gene matches: 12. The CDR3 runs to 16 residues. The CDR3 protein is CASSLRPAGGRNEQFF. The CDR3, as DNA: TGTGCCAGTAGTCTCCGCCCAGCGGGAGGAAGGAATGAGCAGTTCTTC.

The J gene is TRBJ2-1, the V gene TRBV4-3; perhaps TRBD2 as D (6 bases). In germline, CDR1 is LGHNA, CDR2 YSLEER. The CDR3 contains 15 residues. Trimming pared 2 bases from V and 7 bases from J, leaving 15 bases between. CDR3 in DNA: TGCGCCAGCAGCCAAATTGGAGGGCCTTGGAATGAGCAGTTCTTC. Translated: CASSQIGGPWNEQFF.

The chain recombines TRBV5-6 with TRBJ2-1; 8 positions match TRBD1. The germline V gene encodes CDR1 SGHDT and CDR2 YYEEEE. The CDR3 totals 14 residues. V dropped 4 bases and J dropped 3; count of bases not matched to a gene: 3. The CDR3, as DNA: TGTGCCAGCAGCGGGGGACAGGACTACAATGAGCAGTTCTTC. This translates into CASSGGQDYNEQFF.

As DNA, the CDR3 is TGTGCCAGCAGTTTATCCTGGAAGTCGGCGGGCTACACCTTC. It encodes CASSLSWKSAGYTF. The V and J genes are TRBV27 and TRBJ1-2; D uncertain. From germline, CDR1 is MNHEY and CDR2 SMNVEV (reference sequence). V lost 0 bases to trimming and J lost 8 bases, with 13 bases between them. The CDR3 length is 14 residues.

The J gene is TRBJ2-7, the V gene TRBV2; D is unresolved. Trimming removed 3 bases from V and 2 bases from J, with 2 bases in between. This CDR3 has 11 residues. Germline V gives CDR1 SNHLY, CDR2 FYNNEI. This CDR3 is CASSEAYEQYF. The DNA of the CDR3 is TGTGCCAGCAGTGAGGCCTACGAGCAGTACTTC.

The chain is built from TRBV29-1 and TRBJ1-3; tentatively, D is TRBD1 (5 bases). Germline CDR1 SQVTM, CDR2 ANQGSEA. Trimming shortened V by 6 bases and J by 2 bases, and 11 bases separated the two germline ends. The CDR3 extends over 13 amino acids. The DNA for the CDR3 is TGCAGCGTGGCCCGGGGGACTGGAAACACCATATATTTT. This encodes CSVARGTGNTIYF.